This T cell receptor beta chain appears in the sequencing data of a study of blood T cell repertoires in COVID-19. Overall study: COVID-19 samples from acute and convalescent phases originated in the United States, Italy and Spain. In each case, the material was cDNA or gDNA derived from T cells, B-cell-depleted T cells, or PBMCs.

As processed by the authors: Amplification with reference gene primers provided the estimates of nucleated cell counts. The assay was immunoSEQ multiplex PCR, and TCRdb's table has in-frame clones only and misses some. V, J and clone size are taken as reported in that table, and D and trimming were inferred from the DNA itself. In the table there are about 150,000 clones, around 87% of which are singletons. Germline loops: CDR1 MNHEY, CDR2 SVGAGI. This CDR3 has 15 residues. V shed 0 bases, J shed 10 bases, and the junction held 8 bases outside the gene matches. The chain joins TRBV6-5 to TRBJ2-1; TRBD2 agrees at 8 bases. This TCR derives from a middle-aged man who had recovered from COVID-19. Sequencing was performed on peripheral blood. The CDR3 DNA is TGTGCCAGCAGTTACTCAGGAAATAGCGGGGTCGAGCAGTTCTTC. Amino acids: CASSYSGNSGVEQFF.